The 15 T cell receptor beta chains in this list originate from one sample, sequenced in a study of CD8+CD57+ T cells in acquired aplastic anemia. Genomic DNA, the template, was used for profiling of the TCR beta VDJ and CDR3. TCRdb ran MiXCR on the reads and lists one entry per CDR3 protein. The table lists about 80,000 distinct CDR3 sequences, approximately 46% of them singletons, with 65% to 70% in the top ten. Sequenced sample: sorted CD4+, CD8+, or CD8+CD57+ T cells (not recorded which) from PBMCs. The receptors derive from a human donor in good health, serving as a control.

The J gene is TRBJ1-2, the V gene TRBV19; TRBD1 might be the D (5 bases). The CDR3 extends over 12 amino acids. V was pared by 7 bases and J by 2 bases, with 8 bases between. Germline V gene data show CDR1 as LNHDA and CDR2 as SQIVND (reference sequence). CDR3 amino acids: CASMAGNYGYTF. The DNA of the CDR3 is TGTGCCAGTATGGCAGGGAACTATGGCTACACCTTC.

The CDR3 region is CASSMGGAGYGYTF. CDR3 DNA: TGTGCCAGCAGTATGGGGGGCGCCGGCTATGGCTACACCTTC. The V call is TRBV2, the J call TRBJ1-2, with D perhaps matching TRBD1 (6 bases). This CDR3 is built from 14 residues. The V gene lost 5 bases and the J gene lost 4 bases, with 14 bases spanning the gap. Germline CDR1 is SNHLY and CDR2 is FYNNEI.

This sequence joins TRBV2 and TRBJ2-3; D possibly corresponds to TRBD2 (6 bases). Per the germline V gene, CDR1 is SNHLY and CDR2 is FYNNEI. V was shortened by 5 bases and J by 5 bases, with 17 bases between the two germline ends. There are 15 residues in the CDR3. The CDR3 loop reads CASSRTGGSGDTQYF. DNA of the CDR3: TGTGCCAGCAGTCGTACCGGGGGAAGCGGAGATACGCAGTATTTT.

The chain carries TRBV29-1 and TRBJ1-3; 7 bases are shared with TRBD1. The CDR3 is 15 residues long. Germline V gene sequence: CDR1 SQVTM, CDR2 ANQGSEA. V lost 7 bases and J lost 0; bases outside the gene matches: 9. The CDR3 reads CSASLGQNSGNTIYF. The CDR3 region has the DNA TGCAGCGCATCTCTGGGACAGAACTCTGGAAACACCATATATTTT.

The chain links TRBV2 to TRBJ1-6; D not resolved. The CDR3 contains 13 residues. Trimming pared 6 bases from V and 10 bases from J, leaving 13 bases between. The germline V gene encodes CDR1 SNHLY and CDR2 FYNNEI. The CDR3 reads CASSLGGDSPLHF. The CDR3 DNA reads as TGTGCCAGCAGCTTAGGTGGAGACTCACCCCTCCACTTT.

Remarks on this clonotype: This may be a read error: a much more frequent sequence differs by one nucleotide. The V and J genes are TRBV5-1 and TRBJ2-7; maybe TRBD2 (6 bases). The V end was cut by 2 bases, the J end by 6 bases, with 12 bases between. The CDR3 covers 13 residues. CDR1 SGHRS and CDR2 YFSETQ come from the germline V gene. The CDR3 here is CASSFGGACEQYF. The CDR3 DNA is TGCGCCAGCAGCTTCGGGGGAGCGTGCGAGCAGTACTTC.

The chain combines TRBV12-3 or TRBV12-4 with TRBJ2-1; no firm D call. CDR3 length equals 17 residues. V shed 1 base and J shed 0 bases, with 13 bases lying between them. CDR3 coding DNA: TGTGCCAGCAGTTTAGGCGCTGACGCACGCTCCTACAATGAGCAGTTCTTC. Translated: CASSLGADARSYNEQFF.

In this sample, this clonotype turned up many times. The J gene is TRBJ1-6, the V gene TRBV20-1, with 10 positions matching TRBD1. Trimming at V came to 0 bases and at J to 8 bases, leaving 13 bases not matched to a gene. CDR3 length: 18 amino acids. CDR1 is DFQATT, CDR2 SNEGSKA, per germline (reference sequence). Here the CDR3 DNA reads TGCAGTGCTAGAGATGTGGGGACAGGGGATTTTAGGCATTCACCCCTCCACTTT. This encodes CSARDVGTGDFRHSPLHF.

The chain has TRBV19 and TRBJ1-1, with D tentatively TRBD1 (5 bases). The germline CDR1 and CDR2 sequences are LNHDA and SQIVND (reference sequence). CDR3 length: 13 residues. The ends were cut back, 6 bases at V and 1 base at J, with 9 bases in the middle. In DNA, the CDR3 is TGTGCCAGTAGGGGACGGGGGAACACTGAAGCTTTCTTT. Translated, it gives CASRGRGNTEAFF.

This rearrangement joins TRBV10-3 to TRBJ1-1; a weak D match, TRBD1 (5 bases). The CDR3 is 13 residues long. V lost 4 bases and J 1 base, leaving 7 bases between the germline ends. Looked up from germline, CDR1 is ENHRY and CDR2 is SYGVKD. CDR3 residues: CAISVDRNTEAFF. CDR3 DNA sequence: TGTGCCATCAGTGTTGACAGGAACACTGAAGCTTTCTTT.

This chain uses TRBV10-3 with TRBJ2-1, with no clear D. Germline V gene lookup returns CDR1 ENHRY and CDR2 SYGVKD. V shed 8 bases and J shed 12 bases, with 26 bases lying between them. The CDR3 is 15 residues long. The CDR3 sequence: CAIATSPNRDAGQFF. In DNA form, the CDR3 reads TGTGCCATCGCGACCTCGCCAAACCGTGACGCCGGGCAGTTCTTC.

This clonotype was seen a handful of times. The V gene is TRBV25-1, the J gene TRBJ2-3; 9 bases align to TRBD2. The length of the CDR3 is 15 residues. Looked up from germline, CDR1 is MGHDK and CDR2 is SYGVNS. Germline trimming cut 4 bases from V and 2 bases from J; bases unmatched to any gene: 4. Here the CDR3 reads CASSALAGYTDTQYF. CDR3 DNA sequence: TGTGCCAGCAGTGCCCTAGCGGGATACACAGATACGCAGTATTTT.

The CDR3 DNA reads TGTGCCAGCAGCTTGGCGGGTTTGGATGAAGCTTTCTTT. This gives the protein CASSLAGLDEAFF. The J gene is TRBJ1-1, the V gene TRBV13, with D hard to call. V was shortened by 3 bases and J by 7 bases, with 12 bases between the two germline ends. Looked up from germline, CDR1 is PRHDT and CDR2 is FYEKMQ (reference sequence). The CDR3 is made up of 13 amino acids. Using reference TRBV13 and TRBJ1-1 for the parts outside the CDR3, the full variable domain is AAGVIQSPRHLIKEKRETATLKCYPIPRHDTVYWYQQGPGQDPQFLISFYEKMQSDKGSIPDRFSAQQFSDYHSELNMSSLELGDSALYFCASSLAGLDEAFFGQGTRLTVV.

About this clonotype: This is likely a read error, given that the CDR3 carries no conserved phenylalanine or tryptophan at its end. No DNA is shown, since the ends of the CDR3 on it are uncertain; the CDR3 is the one TCRdb lists. V and J are TRBV2 and TRBJ1-6. 8 amino acids form the CDR3, both terminal residues included. Germline V CDR1 and CDR2: SNHLY, FYNNEI. This chain's CDR3 is CASSLANY.

V usage is TRBV25-1 and J usage is TRBJ2-3; 10 bases align to TRBD2. This CDR3 spans 24 amino acids. CDR1 and CDR2 from the germline V gene are MGHDK and SYGVNS. The ends lost 4 bases at V and 1 base at J; junction bases unmatched: 29. The CDR3 nucleotides read TGTGCCAGCAGTGTCCTAGCGGGAGTCTACGAGCAGTACTTCTACACTGGTGGCACAGATACGCAGTATTTT. It codes for CASSVLAGVYEQYFYTGGTDTQYF.